These 30 T cell receptor beta chains originate from one sample sequenced in a study of blood T cells in healthy people across ages (dated by TCRdb to between 2014 and 2016). The receptor library was made with 5' RACE. These reads were obtained on an Illumina HiSeq 2500. A second PCR of about 7 to 12 cycles was run with a J-beta primer mix and a sample-barcoded 5' primer. Using fastp at Q25 and MiXCR, TCRdb reprocessed the public reads and kept productive beta chains. Every entry covers one CDR3 protein and lists the most common genes and DNA from its rows. Recorded for this sample are roughly 1.5 million distinct CDR3 sequences; roughly 43% of them occurred a single time. The top ten clones comprise about 4.1% of the sample. Sample: blood. The receptors shown here come from a woman aged 18-29 years in good health.

The rearrangement uses TRBV25-1 and TRBJ1-2, with a weak D call TRBD1 (5 bases). CDR3 length equals 13 residues. V gave up 5 bases and J gave up 6 bases, with 13 bases separating them. Germline assignment: CDR1 MGHDK and CDR2 SYGVNS. This chain's CDR3 is CASSLRGVHGYTF. CDR3 bases: TGTGCCAGCAGTCTCCGAGGGGTGCATGGCTACACCTTC.

The chain carries TRBV27 and TRBJ1-5; D is ambiguous. V lost 1 base and J 3 bases, leaving 7 bases between the germline ends. CDR3 size: 14 residues. The germline V gene encodes CDR1 MNHEY and CDR2 SMNVEV (reference sequence). CDR3 nucleotides: TGTGCCAGCAGTTTATACGACTCCAATCAGCCCCAGCATTTT. Protein sequence: CASSLYDSNQPQHF.

This sequence joins TRBV20-1 and TRBJ2-5; 10 bases line up with TRBD1. Trimming took 3 bases from V and 11 from J; bases not matched to a gene: 15. CDR1 and CDR2 from the germline V gene are DFQATT and SNEGSKA (reference sequence). CDR3 length: 15 amino acids. CDR3 in DNA: TGCAGTGCTAGTGCTTATTCGGGACAGGGGTTGGGGCAGTACTTC. This gives the protein CSASAYSGQGLGQYF.

The chain's CDR3 is CAIRLAGSYNEQFF. CDR3 in DNA: TGTGCCATCCGACTAGCGGGTTCTTACAATGAGCAGTTCTTC. The chain has TRBV11-2 and TRBJ2-1; 10 bases line up with TRBD2. The CDR3 runs 14 residues. Germline values: CDR1 SGHAT, CDR2 FQNNGV. The V gene end was trimmed by 10 bases and the J gene end by 4 bases; junction bases not matched to a gene: 7.

The chain links TRBV7-3 to TRBJ1-1, with TRBD1 matching over 7 bases. This CDR3 is built from 14 residues. Germline trimming cut 5 bases from V and 6 bases from J; bases unmatched to any gene: 9. The germline gives CDR1 SGHTA, CDR2 FQGTGA. The DNA of the CDR3 is TGTGCCAGCAGCGGCCAGACAGGGAGCGCTGAAGCTTTCTTT. Residues: CASSGQTGSAEAFF.

This chain links TRBV4-3 with TRBJ1-1, with D perhaps TRBD1 (6 bases). Germline V gene sequence: CDR1 LGHNA, CDR2 YSLEER. This CDR3 has 15 amino acids. Trimming removed 6 bases at V and 5 bases at J, with 19 bases between. DNA of the CDR3: TGCGCCAGCAGACTTGTAAGGGGGGGGAGTACTGAAGCTTTCTTT. It translates to CASRLVRGGSTEAFF.

This clonotype turned up a few times. V is TRBV12-3 or TRBV12-4 and J is TRBJ2-1; either TRBD1 or TRBD2 may supply D (5 bases each). Trimming stripped 2 bases from V and 6 bases from J, with 14 bases between. The CDR3 runs to 15 residues. The CDR3 DNA reads TGTGCCAGCAGTTTACGGGGCCAGGGTCCCAATGAGCAGTTCTTC. Encoded protein: CASSLRGQGPNEQFF.

V gene TRBV5-1 combines with J gene TRBJ1-1; D is ambiguous. The CDR3 contains 15 residues. V was shortened by 3 bases and J by 1 base, with 13 bases between the two germline ends. The germline gives CDR1 SGHRS, CDR2 YFSETQ. The CDR3 region is CASSWVGTKNTEAFF. For the CDR3, the DNA is TGCGCCAGCAGCTGGGTGGGCACCAAGAACACTGAAGCTTTCTTT. The full variable domain, completed using reference TRBV5-1 and TRBJ1-1, is KAGVTQTPRYLIKTRGQQVTLSCSPISGHRSVSWYQQTPGQGLQFLFEYFSETQRNKGNFPGRFSGRQFSNSRSEMNVSTLELGDSALYLCASSWVGTKNTEAFFGQGTRLTVV.

This clonotype was counted between two and nine times. The V call is TRBV6-4, the J call TRBJ2-1, with 7 bases fitting TRBD2. Near its end, the DNA agrees better with TRBJ2-7, so the J call may be wrong. The CDR3 loop spans 15 amino acids. CDR1 is MRHNA and CDR2 is SNTAGT in the germline V gene. Here the CDR3 DNA reads TGTGCCAGCAGTGACGGGGACTACTCCTACAATGAGCAGTACTTC. This translates into CASSDGDYSYNEQYF.

The chain is built from TRBV12-3 or TRBV12-4 and TRBJ2-7; TRBD2 might be the D (6 bases). CDR3 length: 11 residues. Trimming left V 5 bases short and J 9 bases short, with 11 bases between. The CDR3 reads CASSLRDLQYF. The CDR3 DNA sequence: TGTGCCAGCAGTCTCCGGGACTTGCAGTACTTC.

The V gene is TRBV7-6, the J gene TRBJ1-1; no reliable D call. V was trimmed by 4 bases and J by 3 bases, leaving 15 bases between them. The V gene's germline CDR1 is SGHVS and CDR2 FNYEAQ. The CDR3 consists of 15 residues. The CDR3 region is CASSSRLTKDTEAFF. CDR3 coding DNA: TGTGCCAGCAGCTCCAGGCTGACCAAGGACACTGAAGCTTTCTTT.

The count of this clonotype is one. V is TRBV4-2 and J is TRBJ1-1; D is undetermined. Trimming removed 2 bases at V and 0 bases at J, with 10 bases between. This CDR3 comprises 15 residues. CDR1 is LGHNA, CDR2 YNFKEQ, per germline. The CDR3: CASSQPTALNTEAFF. The CDR3 DNA sequence: TGTGCCAGCAGCCAACCCACAGCTCTGAACACTGAAGCTTTCTTT.

This clonotype came up a few times. This chain connects TRBV5-6 to TRBJ1-1, with D maybe TRBD1 (6 bases). Germline V gives CDR1 SGHDT, CDR2 YYEEEE. This CDR3 comprises 13 residues. Trimming cost V 6 bases and J 6 bases, with 15 bases left between them. This chain's CDR3 is CASTNGGASEAFF. The CDR3 DNA is TGTGCCAGCACCAATGGGGGGGCCTCTGAAGCTTTCTTT.

This chain joins TRBV4-2 and TRBJ2-5; either TRBD1 or TRBD2 may supply D (5 bases each). CDR1 and CDR2 from the germline V gene are LGHNA and YNFKEQ. The V end was cut by 4 bases, the J end by 11 bases, with 29 bases between. The CDR3 is 17 residues long. The CDR3 spells CASSLLGQGQPGNEQYF. DNA for the CDR3: TGTGCCAGCAGCCTCCTAGGGCAGGGCCAGCCCGGGAATGAGCAGTACTTC.

This clonotype was counted only a few times. This chain uses TRBV4-1 with TRBJ2-1; 8 bases match TRBD2. The J segment lost 8 bases and the V segment lost 2 bases, leaving 11 bases of the junction unmatched. The CDR3 runs to 16 residues. The V gene's germline CDR1 is MGHRA and CDR2 YSYEKL. The chain's CDR3 is CASSQWGAGESHEQFF. As DNA, the CDR3 is TGCGCCAGCAGCCAATGGGGAGCGGGAGAATCCCATGAGCAGTTCTTC.

The rearrangement joins TRBV7-9 to TRBJ1-2, with TRBD1 matching over 7 bases. The germline gives CDR1 SEHNR, CDR2 FQNEAQ (reference sequence). The CDR3 runs to 13 residues. V shed 5 bases, J shed 8 bases, and the junction held 8 bases outside the gene matches. The CDR3 nucleotides read TGTGCCAGCAGCGTCGAAGGGGGCAGGGGCTACACCTTC. It specifies CASSVEGGRGYTF.

The CDR3 region is CATSLQSSYGYTF. In DNA, the CDR3 is TGTGCCACCAGCCTCCAGTCCTCGTATGGCTACACCTTC. The V gene is TRBV15, the J gene TRBJ1-2; D remains ambiguous. The V end was cut by 5 bases, the J end by 5 bases, with 12 bases between. The CDR3 runs 13 residues. The germline CDR1 and CDR2 sequences are LNHNV and YYDKDF (reference sequence). The full variable domain, its missing parts supplied by reference TRBV15 and TRBJ1-2, is DAMVIQNPRYQVTQFGKPVTLSCSQTLNHNVMYWYQQKSSQAPKLLFHYYDKDFNNEADTPDNFQSRRPNTSFCFLDIRSPGLGDTAMYLCATSLQSSYGYTFGSGTRLTVV.

This clonotype was seen only a few times. The rearrangement uses TRBV15 and TRBJ1-1; 7 nucleotides agree with TRBD1. The CDR3 loop spans 15 amino acids. CDR1 LNHNV and CDR2 YYDKDF come from the germline V gene (reference sequence). The junction had 17 bases not matched to a gene; V was cut back by 9 bases and J by 7 bases. The CDR3 sequence is CATQPLTGKRSEAFF. The CDR3 DNA reads as TGTGCCACACAGCCCCTGACAGGGAAGCGAAGTGAAGCTTTCTTT.

This sequence joins TRBV10-3 and TRBJ2-5; no firm D call. From germline, CDR1 is ENHRY and CDR2 SYGVKD. Between the trimmed V and J ends, which lost 10 bases and 2 bases, there was a span of 11 bases. This CDR3 is built from 12 residues. The CDR3 is CATGRVQETQYF. The CDR3 DNA reads TGTGCCACCGGTAGGGTACAAGAGACCCAGTACTTC.

Concerning this clonotype: The junction departs from the called germline gene at one end, perhaps through a read error. The V and J genes are TRBV7-9 and TRBJ1-2, with TRBD1 identical over 9 bases. The CDR3 runs to 15 residues. CDR1 is SEHNR and CDR2 is FQNEAQ in the germline V gene (reference sequence). CDR3 loop: CASSGRDREAYGCTF. In nucleotides, the CDR3 is TGTGCCAGCAGCGGCCGGGACAGGGAGGCCTATGGCTGCACCTTC.

The rearrangement uses TRBV18 and TRBJ2-7, with TRBD1 identical over 7 bases. The J segment lost 1 base and the V segment lost 3 bases, leaving 9 bases of the junction unmatched. Germline V gene sequence: CDR1 KGHSH, CDR2 LQKENI. CDR3 length equals 16 residues. The DNA for the CDR3 is TGTGCCAGCTCACCGCAAAGGGACAGACTATCCTACGAGCAGTACTTC. Translated, it gives CASSPQRDRLSYEQYF. Based on the CDR3 plus reference TRBV18 and TRBJ2-7, the full variable domain is NAGVMQNPRHLVRRRGQEARLRCSPMKGHSHVYWYRQLPEEGLKFMVYLQKENIIDESGMPKERFSAEFPKEGPSILRIQQVVRGDSAAYFCASSPQRDRLSYEQYFGPGTRLTVT.

The chain couples TRBV2 to TRBJ1-4; TRBD1 is a possible D gene (6 bases). The ends were cut back, 6 bases at V and 3 bases at J, with 14 bases in the middle. This CDR3 is built from 15 residues. CDR1 and CDR2 (germline): SNHLY, FYNNEI. CDR3 coding DNA: TGTGCCAGCAGCCGGGTTGGACAGCCTAATGAAAAACTGTTTTTT. Its protein is CASSRVGQPNEKLFF.

This clonotype was detected once. This chain uses TRBV6-2 or TRBV6-3 with TRBJ2-7, with no clear D. Trimming left V 5 bases short and J 6 bases short, with 11 bases between. CDR3 length: 12 residues. Per germline, CDR1 MNHEY and CDR2 SVGEGT. This CDR3 reads CASSQRSPEQYF. CDR3 nucleotides: TGTGCCAGCAGTCAAAGGTCTCCCGAGCAGTACTTC.

The rearrangement joins TRBV29-1 to TRBJ1-2; D is unresolved. This CDR3 has 13 residues. V lost 4 bases to trimming and J lost 4 bases, with 13 bases between them. Germline V lookup: CDR1 SQVTM, CDR2 ANQGSEA. This CDR3 reads CSVGVGGLYGYTF. In nucleotides, the CDR3 is TGCAGCGTTGGGGTAGGCGGACTCTATGGCTACACCTTC. Filled out from reference TRBV29-1 and TRBJ1-2, the complete variable domain reads SAVISQKPSRDICQRGTSLTIQCQVDSQVTMMFWYRQQPGQSLTLIATANQGSEATYESGFVIDKFPISRPNLTFSTLTVSNMSPEDSSIYLCSVGVGGLYGYTFGSGTRLTVV.

The chain joins TRBV7-2 to TRBJ2-3; D is undetermined. This CDR3 region has 13 residues. CDR1 and CDR2 (germline): SGHTA, FQGNSA. Trimming stripped 5 bases from V and 7 bases from J, with 13 bases between. The CDR3 sequence is CASSAIGQNTQYF. The DNA for the CDR3 is TGTGCCAGCAGCGCAATAGGCCAGAATACGCAGTATTTT.

The chain has TRBV20-1 and TRBJ2-5; 16 nucleotides line up with TRBD2. J was trimmed by 11 bases and V by 5 bases; bases with no gene match: 20. Germline assignment: CDR1 DFQATT and CDR2 SNEGSKA (reference sequence). The CDR3 runs 18 residues. The CDR3 DNA reads TGCAGTGCTTTTGTTCCGGGACTAGCGGGAGGGCAGGGGAATGAGCAGTACTTC. This encodes CSAFVPGLAGGQGNEQYF.

Only a few counts were recorded for this clonotype. The gene calls are TRBV14 and TRBJ1-2, with 9 bases fitting TRBD1. CDR3 length: 14 amino acids. Per the germline V gene, CDR1 is SGHDN and CDR2 is FVKESK. Germline trimming cut 5 bases from V and 6 bases from J; bases unmatched to any gene: 7. This CDR3 is CASSYGQGRDGYTF. The CDR3, as DNA: TGTGCCAGCAGCTACGGACAGGGGAGGGATGGCTACACCTTC.

In this sample, this clonotype turned up once. The V and J genes are TRBV7-3 and TRBJ2-4; 7 nucleotides match TRBD1. Judging by the DNA end, TRBJ2-7 fits better; the J call may be wrong. The CDR3 extends over 14 amino acids. In germline, CDR1 is SGHTA, CDR2 FQGTGA. The DNA for the CDR3 is TGTGCCAGCAGCCTTTCCGGGGACAGCCACGAGCAGTACTTC. Protein sequence: CASSLSGDSHEQYF.

The V and J genes are TRBV27 and TRBJ1-3, with a possible D match to TRBD1 (6 bases). Deletions cut 2 bases from V and 4 bases from J, with 12 bases between. CDR3 length equals 15 residues. CDR1 MNHEY and CDR2 SMNVEV come from the germline V gene (reference sequence). Here the CDR3 reads CASSLRAGVGNTIYF. DNA of the CDR3: TGTGCCAGCAGTTTAAGGGCAGGGGTCGGAAACACCATATATTTT.

The chain uses TRBV4-3 and TRBJ1-4; weak D call: TRBD1 (5 bases). The CDR3 has 15 amino acids. The V gene lost 0 bases and the J gene lost 7 bases, with 12 bases spanning the gap. Germline V gene sequence: CDR1 LGHNA, CDR2 YSLEER. In DNA, the CDR3 is TGCGCCAGCAGCCAAGATCGGGGACGAAGTGAAAAACTGTTTTTT. Residues: CASSQDRGRSEKLFF.